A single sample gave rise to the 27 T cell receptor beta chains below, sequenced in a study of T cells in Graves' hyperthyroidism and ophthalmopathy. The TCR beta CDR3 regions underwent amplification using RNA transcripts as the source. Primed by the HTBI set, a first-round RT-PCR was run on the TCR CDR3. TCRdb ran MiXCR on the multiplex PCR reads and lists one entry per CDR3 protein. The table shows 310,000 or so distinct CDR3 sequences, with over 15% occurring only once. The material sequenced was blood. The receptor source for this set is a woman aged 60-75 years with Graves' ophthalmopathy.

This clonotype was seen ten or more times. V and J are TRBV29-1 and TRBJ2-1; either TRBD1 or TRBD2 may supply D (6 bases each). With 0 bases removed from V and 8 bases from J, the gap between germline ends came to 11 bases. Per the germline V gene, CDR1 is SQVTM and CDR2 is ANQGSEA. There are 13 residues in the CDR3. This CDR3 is CSVEEMRGDEQFF. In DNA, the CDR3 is TGCAGCGTTGAAGAAATGAGGGGGGATGAGCAGTTCTTC.

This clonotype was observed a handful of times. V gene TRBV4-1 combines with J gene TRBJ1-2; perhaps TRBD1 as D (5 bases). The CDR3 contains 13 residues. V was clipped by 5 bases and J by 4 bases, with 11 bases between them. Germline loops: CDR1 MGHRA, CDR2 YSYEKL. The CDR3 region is CASSFDSLYGYTF. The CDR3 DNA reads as TGCGCCAGCAGCTTTGACAGCCTCTATGGCTACACCTTC.

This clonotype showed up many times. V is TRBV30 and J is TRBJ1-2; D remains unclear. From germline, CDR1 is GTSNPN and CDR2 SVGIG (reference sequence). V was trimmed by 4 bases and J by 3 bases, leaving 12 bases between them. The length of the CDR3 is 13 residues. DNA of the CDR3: TGTGCCTGGACCTCAGTCGATTACTATGGCTACACCTTC. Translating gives CAWTSVDYYGYTF.

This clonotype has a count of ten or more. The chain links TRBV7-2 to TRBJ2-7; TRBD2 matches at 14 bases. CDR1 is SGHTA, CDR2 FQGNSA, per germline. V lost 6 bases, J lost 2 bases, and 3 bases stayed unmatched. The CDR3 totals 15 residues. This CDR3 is CASRGLAGGPYEQYF. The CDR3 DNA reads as TGTGCCAGCAGAGGACTAGCGGGAGGCCCCTACGAGCAGTACTTC.

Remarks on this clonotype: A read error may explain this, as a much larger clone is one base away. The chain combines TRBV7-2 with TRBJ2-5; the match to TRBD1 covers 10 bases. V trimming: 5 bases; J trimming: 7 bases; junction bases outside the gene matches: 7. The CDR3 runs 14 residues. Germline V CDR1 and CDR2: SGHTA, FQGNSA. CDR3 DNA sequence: TGTGCCAGCAGCCAAAGGACAGGGGGGGGGACCCAGTACTTC. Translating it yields CASSQRTGGGTQYF.

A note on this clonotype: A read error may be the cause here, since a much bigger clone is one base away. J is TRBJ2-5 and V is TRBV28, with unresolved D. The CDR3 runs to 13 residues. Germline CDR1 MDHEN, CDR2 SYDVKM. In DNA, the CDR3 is TGTGTCAGCAGGCCAGGAGCCCAAGAGACCCAGTACTTC. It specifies CVSRPGAQETQYF. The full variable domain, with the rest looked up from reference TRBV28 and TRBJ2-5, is DVKVTQSSRYLVKRTGEKVFLECVQDMDHENMFWYRQDPGLGLRLIYFSYDVKMKEKGDIPEGYSVSREKKERFSLILESASTNQTSMYLCVSRPGAQETQYFGPGTRLLVL.

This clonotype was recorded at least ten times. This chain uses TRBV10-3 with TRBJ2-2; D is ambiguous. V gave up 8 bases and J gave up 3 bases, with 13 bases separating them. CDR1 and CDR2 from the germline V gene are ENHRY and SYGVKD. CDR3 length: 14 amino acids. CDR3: CAISLGSDTGELFF. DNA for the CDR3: TGTGCCATCTCACTGGGGTCGGACACCGGGGAGCTGTTTTTT.

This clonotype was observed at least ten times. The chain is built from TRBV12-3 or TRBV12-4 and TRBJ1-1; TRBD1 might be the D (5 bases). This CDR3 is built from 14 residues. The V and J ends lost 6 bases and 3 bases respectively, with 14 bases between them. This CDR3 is CASSQSTGHTEAFF. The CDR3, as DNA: TGTGCCAGCAGCCAGTCGACGGGGCACACTGAAGCTTTCTTT.

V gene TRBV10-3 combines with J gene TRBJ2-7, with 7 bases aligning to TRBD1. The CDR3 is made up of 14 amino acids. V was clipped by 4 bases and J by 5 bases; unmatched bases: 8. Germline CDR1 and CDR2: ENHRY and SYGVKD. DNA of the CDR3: TGTGCCATCAGTGGTGGACAGGAATACGACGAGCAGTACTTC. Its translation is CAISGGQEYDEQYF.

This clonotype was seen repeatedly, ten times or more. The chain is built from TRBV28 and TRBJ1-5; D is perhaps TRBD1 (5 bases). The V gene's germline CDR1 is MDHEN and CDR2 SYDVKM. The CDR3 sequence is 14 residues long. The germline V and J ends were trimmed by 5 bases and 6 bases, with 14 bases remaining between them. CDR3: CASSPYSRGQPQHF. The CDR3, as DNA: TGTGCCAGCAGTCCATATTCAAGGGGTCAGCCCCAGCATTTT.

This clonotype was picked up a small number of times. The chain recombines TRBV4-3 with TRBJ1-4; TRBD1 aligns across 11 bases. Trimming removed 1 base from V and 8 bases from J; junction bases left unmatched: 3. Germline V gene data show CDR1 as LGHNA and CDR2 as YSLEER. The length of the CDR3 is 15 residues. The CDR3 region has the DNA TGCGCCAGCAGCCAAGGGACAGGGGGCGCGGAAAAACTGTTTTTT. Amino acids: CASSQGTGGAEKLFF.

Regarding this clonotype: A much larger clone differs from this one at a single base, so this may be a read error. CDR3 sequence: CASSLMAGVGGQYF. DNA of the CDR3: TGCGCCAGCAGCTTGATGGCGGGGGTCGGCGGGCAGTACTTC. The rearrangement links TRBV5-1 to TRBJ2-7; TRBD2 agrees at 7 bases. Germline CDR1 reads SGHRS; CDR2 reads YFSETQ. Trimming took 1 base from V and 9 from J; bases not matched to a gene: 10. The CDR3 runs 14 residues.

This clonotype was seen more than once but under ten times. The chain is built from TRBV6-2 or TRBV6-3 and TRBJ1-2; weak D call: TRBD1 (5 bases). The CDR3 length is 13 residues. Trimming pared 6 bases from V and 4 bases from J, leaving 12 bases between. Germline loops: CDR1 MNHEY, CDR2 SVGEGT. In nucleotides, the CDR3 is TGTGCCAGCAGCCCTGACAGTGTCTATGGCTACACCTTC. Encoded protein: CASSPDSVYGYTF.

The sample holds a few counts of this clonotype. The CDR3 sequence: CASSLGQGAVGAEAFF. The CDR3 nucleotides read TGCGCCAGCAGCTTGGGACAGGGGGCGGTTGGGGCTGAAGCTTTCTTT. This chain connects TRBV5-1 to TRBJ1-1; TRBD1 matches at 10 bases. V trimming: 0 bases; J trimming: 6 bases; junction bases outside the gene matches: 8. CDR1 is SGHRS and CDR2 is YFSETQ in the germline V gene. CDR3 length: 16 residues.

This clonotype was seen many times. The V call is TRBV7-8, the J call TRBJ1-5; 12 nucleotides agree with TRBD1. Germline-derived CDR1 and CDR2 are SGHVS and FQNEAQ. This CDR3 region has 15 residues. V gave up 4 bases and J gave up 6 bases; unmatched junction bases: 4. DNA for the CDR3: TGTGCCAGCAGCTGGGACAGGGGGCGCGGTCAGCCCCAGCATTTT. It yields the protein CASSWDRGRGQPQHF.

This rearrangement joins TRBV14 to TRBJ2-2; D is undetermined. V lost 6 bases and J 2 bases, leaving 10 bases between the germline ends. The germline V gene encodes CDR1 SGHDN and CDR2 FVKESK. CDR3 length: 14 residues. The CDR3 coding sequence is TGTGCCAGCAGTGGGTGGCGCAACACCGGGGAGCTGTTTTTT. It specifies CASSGWRNTGELFF.

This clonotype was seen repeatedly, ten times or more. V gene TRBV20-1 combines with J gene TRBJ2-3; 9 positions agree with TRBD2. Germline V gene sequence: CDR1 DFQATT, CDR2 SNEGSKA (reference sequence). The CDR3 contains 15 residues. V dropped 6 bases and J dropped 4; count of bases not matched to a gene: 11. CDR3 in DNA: TGCAGTGCAACCCTAGCGGGAAGGGTTGCAGATACGCAGTATTTT. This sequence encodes CSATLAGRVADTQYF.

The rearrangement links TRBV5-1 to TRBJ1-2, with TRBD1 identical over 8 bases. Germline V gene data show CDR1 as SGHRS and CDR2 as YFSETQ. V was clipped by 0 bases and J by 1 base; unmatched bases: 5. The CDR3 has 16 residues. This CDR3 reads CASSLARDRINYGYTF. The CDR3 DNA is TGCGCCAGCAGCTTGGCCCGGGACAGGATTAACTATGGCTACACCTTC. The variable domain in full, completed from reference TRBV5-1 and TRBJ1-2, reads KAGVTQTPRYLIKTRGQQVTLSCSPISGHRSVSWYQQTPGQGLQFLFEYFSETQRNKGNFPGRFSGRQFSNSRSEMNVSTLELGDSALYLCASSLARDRINYGYTFGSGTRLTVV.

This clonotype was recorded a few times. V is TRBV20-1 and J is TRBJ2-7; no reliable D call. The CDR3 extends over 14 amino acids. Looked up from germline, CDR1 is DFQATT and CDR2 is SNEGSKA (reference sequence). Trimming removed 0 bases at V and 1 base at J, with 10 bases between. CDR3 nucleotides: TGCAGTGCTAGAGATCCGGTCCTGTCCTACGAGCAGTACTTC. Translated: CSARDPVLSYEQYF.

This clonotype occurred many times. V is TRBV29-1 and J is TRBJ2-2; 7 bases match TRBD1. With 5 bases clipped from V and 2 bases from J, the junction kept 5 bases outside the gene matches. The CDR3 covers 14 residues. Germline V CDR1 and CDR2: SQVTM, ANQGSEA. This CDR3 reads CSVSGTANTGELFF. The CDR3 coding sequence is TGCAGCGTTTCTGGGACAGCAAACACCGGGGAGCTGTTTTTT.

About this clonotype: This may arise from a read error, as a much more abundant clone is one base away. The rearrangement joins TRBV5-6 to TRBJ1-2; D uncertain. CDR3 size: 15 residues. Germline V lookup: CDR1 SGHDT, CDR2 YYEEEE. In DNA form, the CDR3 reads TGTGCCAGCAGCTCCTACGGACCCTATAACTATGGCTACGCCTTC. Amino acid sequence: CASSSYGPYNYGYAF.

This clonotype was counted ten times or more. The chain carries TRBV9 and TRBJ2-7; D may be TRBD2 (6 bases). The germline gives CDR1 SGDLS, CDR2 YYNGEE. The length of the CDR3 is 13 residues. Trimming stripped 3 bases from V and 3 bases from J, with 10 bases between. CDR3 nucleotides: TGTGCCAGCAGCGCGGGACTGCGCTACGAGCAGTACTTC. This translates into CASSAGLRYEQYF.

CDR3 loop: CASSQDLWDTEAFF. DNA of the CDR3: TGCGCCAGCAGCCAAGATCTGTGGGACACTGAAGCTTTCTTT. V is TRBV4-3 and J is TRBJ1-1; D is unresolved. V was cut by 0 bases and J by 3 bases, with 8 bases left in between. This CDR3 is 14 amino acids long. Germline CDR1 reads LGHNA; CDR2 reads YSLEER.

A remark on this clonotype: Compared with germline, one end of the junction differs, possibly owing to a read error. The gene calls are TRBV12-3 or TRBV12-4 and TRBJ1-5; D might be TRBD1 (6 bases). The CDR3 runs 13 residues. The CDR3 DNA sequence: TGTGGCAGCAGTCTAGGACAGAATCAGCCCCAGCATTTT. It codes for CGSSLGQNQPQHF.

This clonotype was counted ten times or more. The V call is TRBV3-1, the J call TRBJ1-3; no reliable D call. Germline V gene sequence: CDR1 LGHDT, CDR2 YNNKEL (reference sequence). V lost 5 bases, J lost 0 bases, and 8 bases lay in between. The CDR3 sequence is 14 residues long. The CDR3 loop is CASSAVASGNTIYF. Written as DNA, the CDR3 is TGTGCCAGCAGCGCAGTAGCCTCTGGAAACACCATATATTTT.

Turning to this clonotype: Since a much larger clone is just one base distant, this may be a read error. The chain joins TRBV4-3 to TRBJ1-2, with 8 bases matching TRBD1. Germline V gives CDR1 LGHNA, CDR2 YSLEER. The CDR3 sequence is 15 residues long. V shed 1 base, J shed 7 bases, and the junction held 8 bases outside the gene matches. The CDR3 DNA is TGCGCCAGCAGCCAAGGGACAGGGTTTGGCTGTGGCTACACCTTC. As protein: CASSQGTGFGCGYTF.

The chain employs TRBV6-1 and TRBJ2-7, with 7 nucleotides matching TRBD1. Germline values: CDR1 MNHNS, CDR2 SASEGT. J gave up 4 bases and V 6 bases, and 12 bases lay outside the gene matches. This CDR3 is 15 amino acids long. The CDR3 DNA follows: TGTGCCAGCAGGTCTGAGGGGGCTTCGGGGTACGAGCAGTACTTC. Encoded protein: CASRSEGASGYEQYF.